This passage covers 13 T cell receptor beta chains from one sample sequenced in a study of blood T cell repertoires in COVID-19. Sequencing used immunoSEQ multiplex PCR; TCRdb keeps in-frame clones, though not all of them. This table holds 150,000 to 200,000 clones, less than 85% found once. The sequenced sample consisted of PBMCs or T cells enriched from blood (not recorded which). Receptor source: a man aged 50 to 59 who had recovered from COVID-19.

The chain is built from TRBV9 and TRBJ1-6, with 9 bases lining up with TRBD1. This CDR3 has 15 amino acids. Per germline, CDR1 SGDLS and CDR2 YYNGEE. The trim removed 4 bases at V and 10 bases at J, leaving 9 bases unmatched. CDR3 nucleotides: TGTGCCAGCAGCCTGGGGACAGGGAGAGGGTCACCCCTCCACTTT. This gives the protein CASSLGTGRGSPLHF. Full variable domain (outside the CDR3, taken from reference TRBV9 and TRBJ1-6): DSGVTQTPKHLITATGQRVTLRCSPRSGDLSVYWYQQSLDQGLQFLIQYYNGEERAKGNILERFSAQQFPDLHSELNLSSLELGDSALYFCASSLGTGRGSPLHFGNGTRLTVT.

This rearrangement joins TRBV6-5 to TRBJ2-7; D gene ambiguous. The germline CDR1 and CDR2 sequences are MNHEY and SVGAGI. V lost 8 bases and J lost 4, with 9 bases in between. The CDR3 is 11 amino acids. CDR3 coding DNA: TGTGCCAGCGGGCTCAGTTACGAGCAGTACTTC. It yields the protein CASGLSYEQYF.

This chain links TRBV14 with TRBJ1-1; unclear D gene. The CDR3 consists of 14 residues. CDR1 is SGHDN, CDR2 FVKESK, per germline. The V gene lost 1 base and the J gene lost 2 bases, with 8 bases spanning the gap. The DNA of the CDR3 is TGTGCCAGCAGCCAAGTGGGAGGTAACACTGAAGCTTTCTTT. It yields the protein CASSQVGGNTEAFF. Full variable domain (missing parts from reference TRBV14 and TRBJ1-1): EAGVTQFPSHSVIEKGQTVTLRCDPISGHDNLYWYRRVMGKEIKFLLHFVKESKQDESGMPNNRFLAERTGGTYSTLKVQPAELEDSGVYFCASSQVGGNTEAFFGQGTRLTVV.

The chain employs TRBV5-1 and TRBJ2-3; the D gene is possibly TRBD1 (6 bases). Trimming removed 0 bases from V and 1 base from J, with 6 bases in between. Germline assignment: CDR1 SGHRS and CDR2 YFSETQ. The CDR3 is made up of 14 amino acids. CDR3 region: CASSLGTGTDTQYF. In DNA, the CDR3 is TGCGCCAGCAGCTTGGGGACAGGCACAGATACGCAGTATTTT.

CDR3 in amino acids: CASSYSRYQPQHF. As DNA, the CDR3 is TGTGCCAGCAGTTACTCCAGGTATCAGCCCCAGCATTTT. The chain employs TRBV6-5 and TRBJ1-5, with D uncertain. The V gene lost 0 bases and the J gene lost 5 bases, with 5 bases spanning the gap. CDR1 MNHEY and CDR2 SVGAGI come from the germline V gene. The CDR3 has 13 residues.

The chain couples TRBV24-1 to TRBJ2-2, with 7 bases identical to TRBD2. This CDR3 spans 17 amino acids. Germline CDR1 and CDR2: KGHDR and SFDVKD. V was pared by 5 bases and J by 1 base, with 9 bases of the junction left unmatched. This CDR3 is CATSAGTSVLNTGELFF. The CDR3 DNA follows: TGTGCCACCAGTGCCGGAACTAGCGTTTTGAACACCGGGGAGCTGTTTTTT.

The CDR3 nucleotides read TGTGCCAGCAAGATAGCCGGTGGAAACACCATATATTTT. Translated: CASKIAGGNTIYF. J is TRBJ1-3 and V is TRBV25-1; D not certain. The CDR3 contains 13 residues. The V gene lost 7 bases and the J gene lost 3 bases, with 10 bases spanning the gap. Germline assignment: CDR1 MGHDK and CDR2 SYGVNS.

The chain is built from TRBV9 and TRBJ2-1, with D tentatively TRBD1 (6 bases). Looked up from germline, CDR1 is SGDLS and CDR2 is YYNGEE. Trimming removed 0 bases at V and 8 bases at J, with 9 bases between. The CDR3 totals 13 residues. CDR3 nucleotide sequence: TGTGCCAGCAGCGTAGATCAGGGGTATGAGCAGTTCTTC. This gives the protein CASSVDQGYEQFF.

The V and J genes are TRBV6-5 and TRBJ2-7; 8 nucleotides line up with TRBD2. The CDR3 consists of 15 residues. V trimming: 0 bases; J trimming: 2 bases; junction bases outside the gene matches: 3. In germline, CDR1 is MNHEY, CDR2 SVGAGI. The CDR3 sequence is CASSYSGGGTYEQYF. CDR3 bases: TGTGCCAGCAGTTACTCTGGCGGGGGGACCTACGAGCAGTACTTC.

The chain combines TRBV10-3 with TRBJ2-3, with 10 bases lining up with TRBD2. V lost 2 bases to trimming and J lost 0 bases; unmatched junction nucleotides: 8. Germline V gene sequence: CDR1 ENHRY, CDR2 SYGVKD. The CDR3 runs to 18 residues. CDR3 amino acids: CAISELVAGGTSTDTQYF. CDR3 in DNA: TGTGCCATCAGTGAGCTAGTAGCGGGGGGCACTAGCACAGATACGCAGTATTTT.

This CDR3 reads CASSSHSGQGGETQYF. The CDR3 DNA is TGTGCCAGCAGCTCTCACTCCGGACAGGGGGGAGAGACCCAGTACTTC. The rearrangement joins TRBV9 to TRBJ2-5; 10 bases align to TRBD1. Trimming took 4 bases from V and 4 from J; bases not matched to a gene: 10. The CDR3 is 16 residues long. From germline, CDR1 is SGDLS and CDR2 YYNGEE.

This chain uses TRBV3-1 (or the pseudogene TRBV3-2) with TRBJ1-2; TRBD1 might be the D (6 bases). This CDR3 has 14 amino acids. The V gene's germline CDR1 is LGHDT and CDR2 YNNKEL (reference sequence). The germline V and J ends were trimmed by 1 base and 5 bases, with 11 bases remaining between them. CDR3 in amino acids: CASSQGQVPYGYTF. The CDR3 DNA is TGTGCCAGCAGCCAAGGACAGGTCCCGTATGGCTACACCTTC.

The J gene is TRBJ2-5, the V gene TRBV3-1 (or the pseudogene TRBV3-2), with a possible D match to TRBD1 (5 bases). The CDR3 contains 14 residues. Per germline, CDR1 LGHDT and CDR2 YNNKEL (reference sequence). Trimming pared 8 bases from V and 5 bases from J, leaving 18 bases between. CDR3 region: CASCILRVVETQYF. As DNA, the CDR3 is TGTGCCAGCTGCATCCTCAGGGTGGTGGAGACCCAGTACTTC.